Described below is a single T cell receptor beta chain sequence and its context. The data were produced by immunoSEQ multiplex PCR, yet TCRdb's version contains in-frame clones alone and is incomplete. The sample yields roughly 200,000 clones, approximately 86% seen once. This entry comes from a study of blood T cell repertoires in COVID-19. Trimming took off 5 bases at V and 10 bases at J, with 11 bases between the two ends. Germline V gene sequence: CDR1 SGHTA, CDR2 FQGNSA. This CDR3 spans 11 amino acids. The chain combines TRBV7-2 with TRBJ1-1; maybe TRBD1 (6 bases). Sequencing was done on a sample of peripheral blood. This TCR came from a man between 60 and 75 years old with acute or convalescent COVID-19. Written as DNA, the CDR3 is TGTGCCAGCAGCCCGGGACAAACAGCTTTCTTT. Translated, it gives CASSPGQTAFF.